This T cell receptor (beta chain) was recovered during a study of identical twins. TCRdb itself ran the 5' RACE reads through MiXCR, one entry per CDR3 protein. Here the sample spans just over 500,000 distinct CDR3 sequences, under 25% being singletons. Trimming removed 3 bases from V and 1 base from J, with 8 bases in between. The CDR3 covers 14 residues. In germline, CDR1 is WNHNN, CDR2 SYGVQD (reference sequence). Separately, the same data were catalogued under a study of T cells expressing NK-cell markers. From that paper: The leading position in the CD3+CD56-NKG2C+ fraction of a few donors also went to these clonotypes.

This chain connects TRBV10-1 to TRBJ2-3; D unresolved. The material sequenced was CD4+ T cells sorted from blood. This clonotype was obtained from a woman aged 18-35 years in good health. The CDR3 is CASSDQRGTDTQYF. CDR3 in DNA: TGCGCCAGCAGTGACCAGCGAGGCACAGATACGCAGTATTTT.